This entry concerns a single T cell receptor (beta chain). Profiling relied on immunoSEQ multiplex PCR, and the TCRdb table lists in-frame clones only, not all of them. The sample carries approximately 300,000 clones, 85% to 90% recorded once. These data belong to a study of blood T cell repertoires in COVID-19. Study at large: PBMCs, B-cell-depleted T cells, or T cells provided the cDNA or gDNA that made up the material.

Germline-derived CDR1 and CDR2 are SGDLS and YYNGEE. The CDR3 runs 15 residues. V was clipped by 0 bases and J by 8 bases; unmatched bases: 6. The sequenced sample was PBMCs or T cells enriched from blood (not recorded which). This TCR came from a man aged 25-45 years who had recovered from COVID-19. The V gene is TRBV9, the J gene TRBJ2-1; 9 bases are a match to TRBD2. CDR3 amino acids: CASSVGGRVGDEQFF. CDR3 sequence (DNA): TGTGCCAGCAGCGTAGGCGGGAGGGTAGGCGATGAGCAGTTCTTC.